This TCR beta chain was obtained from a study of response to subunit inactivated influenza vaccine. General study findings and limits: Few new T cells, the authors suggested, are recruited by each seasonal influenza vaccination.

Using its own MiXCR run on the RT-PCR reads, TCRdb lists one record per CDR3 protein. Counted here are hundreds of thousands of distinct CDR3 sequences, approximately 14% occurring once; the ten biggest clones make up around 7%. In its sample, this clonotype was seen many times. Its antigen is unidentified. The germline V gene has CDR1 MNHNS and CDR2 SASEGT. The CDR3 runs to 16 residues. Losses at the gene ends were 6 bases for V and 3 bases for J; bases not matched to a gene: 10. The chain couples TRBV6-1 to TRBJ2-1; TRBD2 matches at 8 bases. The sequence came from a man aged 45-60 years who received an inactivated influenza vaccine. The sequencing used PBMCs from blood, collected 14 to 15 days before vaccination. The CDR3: CASRTLPGLGYNEQFF. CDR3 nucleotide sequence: TGTGCCAGCAGAACCCTCCCGGGACTAGGCTACAATGAGCAGTTCTTC.